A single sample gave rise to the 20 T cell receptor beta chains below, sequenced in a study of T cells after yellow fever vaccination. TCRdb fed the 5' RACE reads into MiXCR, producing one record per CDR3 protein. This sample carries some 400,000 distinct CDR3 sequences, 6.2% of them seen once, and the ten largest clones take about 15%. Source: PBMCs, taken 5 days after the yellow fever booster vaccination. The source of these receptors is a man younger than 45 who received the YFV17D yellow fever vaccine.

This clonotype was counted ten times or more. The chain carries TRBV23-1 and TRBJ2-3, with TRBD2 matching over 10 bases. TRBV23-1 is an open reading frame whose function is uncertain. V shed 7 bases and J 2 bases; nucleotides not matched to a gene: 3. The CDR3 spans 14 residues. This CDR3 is CASNTSGVTDTQYF. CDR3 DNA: TGCGCCAGCAACACTAGCGGGGTCACAGATACGCAGTATTTT.

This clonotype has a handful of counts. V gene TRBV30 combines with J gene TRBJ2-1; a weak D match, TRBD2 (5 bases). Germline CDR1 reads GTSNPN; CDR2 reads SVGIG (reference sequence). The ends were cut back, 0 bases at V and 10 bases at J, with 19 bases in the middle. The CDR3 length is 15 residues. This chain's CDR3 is CAWSVGALGVEEQFF. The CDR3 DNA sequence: TGTGCCTGGAGTGTAGGAGCCCTCGGGGTGGAGGAGCAGTTCTTC. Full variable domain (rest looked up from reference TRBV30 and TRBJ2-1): SQTIHQWPATLVQPVGSPLSLECTVEGTSNPNLYWYRQAAGRGLQLLFYSVGIGQISSEVPQNLSASRPQDRQFILSSKKLLLSDSGFYLCAWSVGALGVEEQFFGPGTRLTVL.

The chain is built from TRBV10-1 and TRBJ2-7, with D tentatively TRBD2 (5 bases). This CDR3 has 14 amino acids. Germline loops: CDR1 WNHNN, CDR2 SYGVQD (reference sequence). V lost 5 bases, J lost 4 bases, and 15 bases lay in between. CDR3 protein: CASSRGPGVYEQYF. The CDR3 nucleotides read TGCGCCAGCAGTAGAGGGCCTGGGGTTTACGAGCAGTACTTC.

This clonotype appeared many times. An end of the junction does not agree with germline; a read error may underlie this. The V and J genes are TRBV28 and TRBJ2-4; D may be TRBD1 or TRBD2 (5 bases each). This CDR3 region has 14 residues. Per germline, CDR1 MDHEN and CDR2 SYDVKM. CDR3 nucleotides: TGTGCCAGCAGTACGGGTACGGGGACCCGGGCGTCCACCTTC. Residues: CASSTGTGTRASTF.

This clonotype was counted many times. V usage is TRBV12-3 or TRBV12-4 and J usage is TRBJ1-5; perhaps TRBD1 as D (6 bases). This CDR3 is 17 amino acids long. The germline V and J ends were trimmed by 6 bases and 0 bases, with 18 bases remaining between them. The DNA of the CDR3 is TGTGCCAGCAGCCCTTCTGGACAGCTTTATAGCAATCAGCCCCAGCATTTT. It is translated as CASSPSGQLYSNQPQHF.

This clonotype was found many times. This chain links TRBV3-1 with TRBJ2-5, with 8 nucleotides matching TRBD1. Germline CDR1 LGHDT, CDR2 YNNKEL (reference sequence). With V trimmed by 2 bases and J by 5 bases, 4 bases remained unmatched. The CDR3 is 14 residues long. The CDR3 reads CASSQQGAYETQYF. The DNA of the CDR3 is TGTGCCAGCAGCCAACAGGGGGCTTACGAGACCCAGTACTTC.

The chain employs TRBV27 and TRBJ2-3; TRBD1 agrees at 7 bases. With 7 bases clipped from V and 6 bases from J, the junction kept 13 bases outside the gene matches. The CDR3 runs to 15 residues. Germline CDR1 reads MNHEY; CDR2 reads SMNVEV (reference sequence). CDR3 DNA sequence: TGTGCCAGCACAGCTTTAGGGGGCGGAATGGATACGCAGTATTTT. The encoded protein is CASTALGGGMDTQYF.

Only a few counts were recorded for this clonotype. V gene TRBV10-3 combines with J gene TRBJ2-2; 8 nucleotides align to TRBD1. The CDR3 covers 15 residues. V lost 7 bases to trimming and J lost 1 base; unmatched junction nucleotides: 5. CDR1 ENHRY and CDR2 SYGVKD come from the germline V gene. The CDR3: CAITSGQGNTGELFF. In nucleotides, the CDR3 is TGTGCCATCACCTCTGGACAGGGGAACACCGGGGAGCTGTTTTTT.

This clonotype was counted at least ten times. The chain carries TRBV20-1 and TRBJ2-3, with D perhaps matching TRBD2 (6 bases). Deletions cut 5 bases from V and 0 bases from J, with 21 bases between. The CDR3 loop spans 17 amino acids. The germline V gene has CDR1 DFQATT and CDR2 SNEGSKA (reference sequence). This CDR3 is CSAYTLQRGASTDTQYF. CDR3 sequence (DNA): TGCAGTGCTTATACGCTCCAGCGCGGGGCTAGCACAGATACGCAGTATTTT.

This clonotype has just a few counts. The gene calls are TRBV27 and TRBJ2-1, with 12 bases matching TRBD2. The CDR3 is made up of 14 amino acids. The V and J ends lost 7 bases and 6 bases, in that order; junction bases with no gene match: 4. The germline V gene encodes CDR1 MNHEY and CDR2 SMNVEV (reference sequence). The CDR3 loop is CASTTSGSRNEQFF. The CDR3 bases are TGTGCCAGCACGACTAGCGGGAGTCGCAATGAGCAGTTCTTC.

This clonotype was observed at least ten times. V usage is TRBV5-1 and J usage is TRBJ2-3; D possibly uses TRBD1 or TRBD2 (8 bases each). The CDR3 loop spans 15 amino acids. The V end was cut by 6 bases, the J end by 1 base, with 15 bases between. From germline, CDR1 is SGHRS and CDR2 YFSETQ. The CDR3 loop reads CASNRGGQGTDTQYF. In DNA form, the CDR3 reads TGCGCCAGCAACCGGGGGGGACAGGGCACAGATACGCAGTATTTT. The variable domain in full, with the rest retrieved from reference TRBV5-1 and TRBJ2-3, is KAGVTQTPRYLIKTRGQQVTLSCSPISGHRSVSWYQQTPGQGLQFLFEYFSETQRNKGNFPGRFSGRQFSNSRSEMNVSTLELGDSALYLCASNRGGQGTDTQYFGPGTRLTVL.

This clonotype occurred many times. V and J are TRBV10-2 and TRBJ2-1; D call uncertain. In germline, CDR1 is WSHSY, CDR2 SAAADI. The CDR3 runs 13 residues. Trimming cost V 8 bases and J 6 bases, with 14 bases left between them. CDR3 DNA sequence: TGCGCCAGCTTAAGAGTAGTGACCAATGAGCAGTTCTTC. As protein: CASLRVVTNEQFF.

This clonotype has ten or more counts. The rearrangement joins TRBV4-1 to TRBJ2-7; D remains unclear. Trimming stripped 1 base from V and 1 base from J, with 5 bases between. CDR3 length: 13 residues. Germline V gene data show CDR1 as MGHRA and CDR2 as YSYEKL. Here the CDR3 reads CASSQVQSYEQYF. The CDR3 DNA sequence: TGCGCCAGCAGCCAAGTGCAGTCCTACGAGCAGTACTTC.

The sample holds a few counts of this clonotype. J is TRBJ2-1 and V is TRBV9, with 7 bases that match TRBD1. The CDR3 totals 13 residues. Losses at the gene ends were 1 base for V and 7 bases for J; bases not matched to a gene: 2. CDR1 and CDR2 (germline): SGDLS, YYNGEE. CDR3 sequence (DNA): TGTGCCAGCAGCGTACAGACAGGGAATGAGCAGTTCTTC. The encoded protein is CASSVQTGNEQFF.

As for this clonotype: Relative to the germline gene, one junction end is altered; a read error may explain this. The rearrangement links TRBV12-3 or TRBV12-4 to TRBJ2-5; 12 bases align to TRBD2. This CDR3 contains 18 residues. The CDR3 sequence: CTSSLALAGGEYQETQYF. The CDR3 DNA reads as TGTACCAGCAGTTTAGCGCTAGCGGGAGGGGAGTACCAAGAGACCCAGTACTTC.

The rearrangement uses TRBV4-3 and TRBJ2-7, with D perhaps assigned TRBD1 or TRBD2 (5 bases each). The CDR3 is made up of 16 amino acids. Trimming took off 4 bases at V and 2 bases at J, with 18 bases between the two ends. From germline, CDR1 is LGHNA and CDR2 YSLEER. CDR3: CASSPAMGQGAYEQYF. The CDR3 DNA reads TGCGCCAGCAGCCCAGCGATGGGGCAGGGAGCCTACGAGCAGTACTTC.

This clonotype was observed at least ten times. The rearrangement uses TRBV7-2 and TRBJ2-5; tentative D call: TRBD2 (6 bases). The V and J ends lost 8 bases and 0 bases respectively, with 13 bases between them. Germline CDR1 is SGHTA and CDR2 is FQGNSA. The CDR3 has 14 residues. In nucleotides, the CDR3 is TGTGCCAGCCGTCCAGGAGGGTACCAAGAGACCCAGTACTTC. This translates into CASRPGGYQETQYF.

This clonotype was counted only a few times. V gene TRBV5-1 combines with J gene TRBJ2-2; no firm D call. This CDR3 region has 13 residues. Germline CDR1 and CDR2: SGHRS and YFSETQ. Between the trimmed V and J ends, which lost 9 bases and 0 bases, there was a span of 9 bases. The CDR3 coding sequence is TGCGCCACTAAGGCCGCGAACACCGGGGAGCTGTTTTTT. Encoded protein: CATKAANTGELFF.

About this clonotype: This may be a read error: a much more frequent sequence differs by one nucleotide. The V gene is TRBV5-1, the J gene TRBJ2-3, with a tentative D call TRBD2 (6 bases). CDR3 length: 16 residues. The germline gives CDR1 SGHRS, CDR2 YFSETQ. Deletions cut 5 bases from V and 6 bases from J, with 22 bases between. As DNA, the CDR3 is TGCGCCAGCAGTAACCAGGGAGGAGCGAGAGGGGATACGCAGTATTTT. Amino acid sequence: CASSNQGGARGDTQYF.

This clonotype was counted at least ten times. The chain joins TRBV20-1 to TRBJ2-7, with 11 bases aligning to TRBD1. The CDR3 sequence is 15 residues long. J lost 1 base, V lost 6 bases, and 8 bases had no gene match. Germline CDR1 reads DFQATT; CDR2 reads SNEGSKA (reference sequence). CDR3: CSATGGTGGSYEQYF. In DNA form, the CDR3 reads TGCAGTGCCACGGGGGGGACAGGGGGATCCTACGAGCAGTACTTC.